The source of this TCR beta chain is a study of beta chain features in type 1 diabetes. General study results and limits: Type 1 diabetes patients showed a moderate but significant shortening of TCRB CDR3s in all four CD4+ subsets.

Germline assignment: CDR1 LGHNA and CDR2 YNFKEQ. The V end lost 0 bases, the J end lost 4 bases, and 12 bases lay between the germline ends. The CDR3 has 15 residues. As concerns this clone: What it recognizes is unknown.

The study reverse transcribed the entire isolated RNA, so it sequenced expressed TCRB transcripts. Here immunoSEQ multiplex PCR was the method, and the copy in TCRdb shows in-frame clones only, minus some. This table holds 900,000 or so clones, roughly a sixth found once. The specimen was naive CD4+ T cells from blood. This sequence originates from a woman aged 18-35 years in good health. The chain joins TRBV4-2 to TRBJ1-2, with a weak D call TRBD1 (5 bases). DNA for the CDR3: TGTGCCAGCAGCCAAGAAGGAGGGGCCAGCTATGGCTACACCTTC. Translation gives CASSQEGGASYGYTF.